These 26 T cell receptor beta chains came from one sample sequenced in a study of tumor-infiltrating lymphocytes in primary liver carcinoma. Researchers generated TCR beta cDNA from 500 to 600 ng of total RNA, relying on a constant-region primer. Amplification in three nested multiplex PCR rounds with slightly modified ARM-PCR gave rise to TCR beta libraries. For approximately 9 cycles apiece, the opening two PCR rounds ran with TRBV1-TRBV30 forward primers and a C-beta reverse primer. TCRdb redid the calling of the multiplex PCR reads with MiXCR, one entry per CDR3 protein. Of hundreds of thousands of distinct CDR3 sequences listed, 60% to 80% are singletons. The study extracted blood RNA from unsorted whole blood and also extracted germline DNA. Sequenced input: peripheral blood. The source of these receptors is a man in his forties with primary liver carcinoma and hepatitis B virus infection.

The sample holds a few counts of this clonotype. The CDR3 loop reads CASSPPGTGVREQYF. The CDR3 DNA is TGCGCCAGCAGCCCCCCCGGGACAGGGGTTCGGGAGCAGTACTTC. The rearrangement joins TRBV5-1 to TRBJ2-7, with TRBD1 matching 10 bases. The CDR3 has 15 amino acids. V dropped 4 bases and J dropped 7; count of bases not matched to a gene: 11. The germline V gene encodes CDR1 SGHRS and CDR2 YFSETQ.

Points on this clonotype: A much larger clone differs from this one at a single base, so this may be a read error. J is TRBJ2-3 and V is TRBV6-1; D uncertain. The V and J ends lost 3 bases and 5 bases respectively, with 12 bases between them. The CDR3 is 14 amino acids. Looked up from germline, CDR1 is MNHNS and CDR2 is SASEGT. CDR3 sequence: CASSDPPLIDTQYF. The CDR3 DNA sequence: TGTGCCAGCAGTGATCCTCCCCTCATAGATACGCAGTATTTT.

Concerning this clonotype itself: The junction departs from the called germline gene at one end, perhaps through a read error. The chain is built from TRBV19 and TRBJ1-6; TRBD1 matches at 9 bases. CDR3 length equals 14 residues. Germline CDR1 reads LNHDA; CDR2 reads SQIVND (reference sequence). CDR3 bases: TGTGTCTCGGGCGGGGACAGGGATAATTCACACCTCCACTTT. Encoded protein: CVSGGDRDNSHLHF.

The rearrangement uses TRBV5-4 and TRBJ2-1, with D tentatively TRBD2 (6 bases). Germline V gene data show CDR1 as SGHNT and CDR2 as YYREEE (reference sequence). Trimming removed 0 bases from V and 5 bases from J, with 12 bases in between. The CDR3 covers 15 residues. The CDR3 protein is CASSLEGGNHNEQFF. The CDR3 DNA follows: TGTGCCAGCAGCTTGGAGGGCGGGAACCACAATGAGCAGTTCTTC.

V usage is TRBV5-1 and J usage is TRBJ1-5; unclear D gene. Trimming took 0 bases from V and 6 from J, leaving 7 bases between them. Per the germline V gene, CDR1 is SGHRS and CDR2 is YFSETQ. This CDR3 is 13 amino acids long. CDR3 in amino acids: CASSLVGAQPQHF. In DNA form, the CDR3 reads TGCGCCAGCAGCTTGGTAGGAGCTCAGCCCCAGCATTTT.

To note about this clonotype: A much larger clone is a single base away; this may be a read error. V and J are TRBV6-2 or TRBV6-3 and TRBJ1-3; D remains ambiguous. Trimming pared 2 bases from V and 0 bases from J, leaving 11 bases between. Germline V lookup: CDR1 MNHEY, CDR2 SVGEGT. CDR3 length: 16 residues. In nucleotides, the CDR3 is TGTGCCAGCAGTTACGGAATAGCATACTCTGGAAACACCATATATTTT. Its translation is CASSYGIAYSGNTIYF.

This chain links TRBV4-2 with TRBJ2-5, with 10 bases lining up with TRBD2. The CDR3 consists of 16 residues. Germline assignment: CDR1 LGHNA and CDR2 YNFKEQ. This CDR3 is CAGSQVESGRGETQYF. The CDR3 region has the DNA TGTGCTGGCAGCCAAGTTGAAAGCGGGAGGGGCGAGACCCAGTACTTC.

The chain links TRBV6-1 to TRBJ2-5, with D possibly matching TRBD2 (6 bases). CDR1 is MNHNS, CDR2 SASEGT, per germline. CDR3 size: 13 residues. CDR3 loop: CVWGRGLGETQYF. The CDR3 DNA sequence: TGTGTCTGGGGTCGGGGGTTGGGAGAGACCCAGTACTTC.

About this clonotype: This CDR3 is missing its conserved last phenylalanine or tryptophan, likely due to a read error. The rearrangement uses TRBV11-2 and TRBJ2-7, with 11 bases identical to TRBD2. The germline gives CDR1 SGHAT, CDR2 FQNNGV. This CDR3 has 17 residues. The CDR3 loop is CASSLDLTSGKVNEQYL. The CDR3 DNA is TGTGCCAGCAGTTTAGACCTGACTAGCGGGAAGGTCAACGAGCAGTACTTA.

The rearrangement uses TRBV28 and TRBJ1-1; TRBD1 is a possible D gene (5 bases). This CDR3 has 13 amino acids. Per germline, CDR1 MDHEN and CDR2 SYDVKM. V lost 3 bases, J lost 6 bases, and 11 bases lay in between. CDR3 amino acids: CASSFYQGSEAFF. The CDR3 DNA follows: TGTGCCAGCAGTTTCTACCAGGGCTCTGAAGCTTTCTTT.

Turning to this clonotype: A read error may explain this, as a much larger clone is one base away. This chain links TRBV6-6 with TRBJ2-7, with D maybe TRBD1 (6 bases). The CDR3 covers 15 residues. Looked up from germline, CDR1 is MNHNY and CDR2 is SVGAGI (reference sequence). Here the CDR3 reads CSSTTTRDTSYEQYF. The CDR3 nucleotides are TGTTCCAGCACCACGACCAGGGACACCTCCTACGAGCAGTACTTC.

This clonotype was counted at least ten times. The rearrangement uses TRBV4-1 and TRBJ2-1; D is possibly TRBD1 (5 bases). Between the trimmed V and J ends, which lost 4 bases and 8 bases, there was a span of 18 bases. The CDR3 spans 15 residues. The germline CDR1 and CDR2 sequences are MGHRA and YSYEKL. In DNA, the CDR3 is TGCGCCAGCAGCCCAGATACACTGGGGCCCGATGAGCAGTTCTTC. Amino acid sequence: CASSPDTLGPDEQFF.

V is TRBV11-2 and J is TRBJ2-5; D possibly matches TRBD1 or TRBD2 (5 bases each). The CDR3 is 16 residues long. Trimming left V 2 bases short and J 7 bases short, with 20 bases between. Germline CDR1 SGHAT, CDR2 FQNNGV. The CDR3 region has the DNA TGTGCCAGCAGCTTAAACCGGGACCCAGGACGAGGGACCCAGTACTTC. This encodes CASSLNRDPGRGTQYF. The variable domain in full, with the rest retrieved from reference TRBV11-2 and TRBJ2-5, is EAGVAQSPRYKIIEKRQSVAFWCNPISGHATLYWYQQILGQGPKLLIQFQNNGVVDDSQLPKDRFSAERLKGVDSTLKIQPAKLEDSAVYLCASSLNRDPGRGTQYFGPGTRLLVL.

This chain joins TRBV27 and TRBJ2-1, with a tentative D call TRBD1 (5 bases). CDR3 size: 14 residues. V shed 3 bases and J shed 4 bases, with 10 bases lying between them. Germline CDR1 and CDR2: MNHEY and SMNVEV (reference sequence). The CDR3 DNA sequence: TGTGCCAGCAGTTTCCAGGGTTTATACAATGAGCAGTTCTTC. Amino acid sequence: CASSFQGLYNEQFF.

Many counts were recorded for this clonotype. The V gene is TRBV11-1, the J gene TRBJ2-1, with D possibly matching TRBD1 (5 bases). Trimming removed 1 base from V and 5 bases from J, with 9 bases in between. This CDR3 contains 14 residues. Germline assignment: CDR1 SGHAT and CDR2 FQDESV (reference sequence). The CDR3 region has the DNA TGTGCCAGCAGCTTAGGACAGCTGAACAATGAGCAGTTCTTC. It is translated as CASSLGQLNNEQFF.

As regards this clonotype: One end of the junction varies from germline; a read error may be responsible. V gene TRBV6-2 or TRBV6-3 combines with J gene TRBJ2-2, with a possible D match to TRBD2 (5 bases). Germline V gives CDR1 MNHEY, CDR2 SVGEGT. The CDR3 is 14 amino acids. CDR3 nucleotides: TGTGTCAGCAAGGCCCGAACGGGAACCGGGGAGCTGTTTTTT. Its protein product is CVSKARTGTGELFF.

The chain employs TRBV6-5 and TRBJ2-1, with 8 bases identical to TRBD2. Germline V gives CDR1 MNHEY, CDR2 SVGAGI. The CDR3 covers 14 residues. The V segment lost 8 bases and the J segment 8 bases; nucleotides outside the gene matches: 11. CDR3 region: CASAKLAGGDEQFF. The CDR3 DNA follows: TGTGCCAGCGCCAAGCTAGCGGGCGGGGATGAGCAGTTCTTC.

On this clonotype: Mismatch with germline at one junction end may stem from a read error. The chain has TRBV5-1 and TRBJ2-2; 7 bases line up with TRBD2. In germline, CDR1 is SGHRS, CDR2 YFSETQ. The CDR3 has 15 residues. The CDR3, as DNA: TGCGCCAGCAGCCCGATGAGTCGGGAGGCCGGGGACCTGTTTTTT. Translating gives CASSPMSREAGDLFF.

As to this clonotype: At one of its ends the junction is not consistent with the germline gene, which may arise from a read error. The chain couples TRBV5-4 to TRBJ2-1; TRBD2 aligns across 9 bases. Germline CDR1 and CDR2: SGHNT and YYREEE (reference sequence). The CDR3 is 15 residues long. The CDR3 here is CASSPRTSVNNDQFF. The DNA of the CDR3 is TGTGCCAGCAGTCCTAGGACTAGCGTGAACAATGATCAGTTCTTC.

J is TRBJ2-7 and V is TRBV7-9; either TRBD1 or TRBD2 may fit D (5 bases each). This CDR3 spans 17 amino acids. V was pared by 2 bases and J by 2 bases, with 19 bases between. Germline assignment: CDR1 SEHNR and CDR2 FQNEAQ (reference sequence). Here the CDR3 DNA reads TGTGCCAGCAGCTTAACCAGAGGGGTCAGGGCGACCTACGAGCAGTACTTC. It yields the protein CASSLTRGVRATYEQYF. The full variable domain, its missing parts supplied by reference TRBV7-9 and TRBJ2-7, is DTGVSQNPRHKITKRGQNVTFRCDPISEHNRLYWYRQTLGQGPEFLTYFQNEAQLEKSRLLSDRFSAERPKGSFSTLEIQRTEQGDSAMYLCASSLTRGVRATYEQYFGPGTRLTVT.

Worth noting for this clonotype: This likely comes from a read error, as the CDR3 has no conserved phenylalanine or tryptophan at its end. This chain uses TRBV4-2 with TRBJ1-4; weak D call: TRBD1 (5 bases). The ends were cut back, 1 base at V and 0 bases at J, with 9 bases in the middle. This CDR3 contains 16 residues. CDR1 and CDR2 from the germline V gene are LGHNA and YNFKEQ. The DNA of the CDR3 is TGTGCCAGCAGCCAAGCTGGGACGGCAACTAATGAAAAACTGTTTTCT. Encoded protein: CASSQAGTATNEKLFS.

This clonotype was observed many times. V is TRBV12-3 or TRBV12-4 and J is TRBJ2-6, with D unresolved. V gave up 1 base and J gave up 1 base, with 17 bases separating them. The CDR3 sequence is 19 residues long. DNA for the CDR3: TGTGCCAGCAGTTTAGGGTCGGGTGGGTTTGGTTCTGGGGCCAACGTCCTGACTTTC. It is translated as CASSLGSGGFGSGANVLTF.

On this clonotype itself: At one end the junction does not follow the germline gene, possibly because of a read error. The rearrangement joins TRBV6-5 to TRBJ1-2; D is perhaps TRBD1 (6 bases). This CDR3 spans 12 amino acids. CDR1 and CDR2 (germline): MNHEY, SVGAGI. DNA of the CDR3: TGTGCCATCAGGTCGGACAGCCTTGGCTACACGTTC. Translating it yields CAIRSDSLGYTF.

The table lists this clonotype with a few counts. V and J are TRBV7-9 and TRBJ1-1; the match to TRBD1 covers 7 bases. The germline CDR1 and CDR2 sequences are SEHNR and FQNEAQ (reference sequence). There are 12 residues in the CDR3. Losses at the gene ends were 4 bases for V and 6 bases for J; bases not matched to a gene: 2. CDR3 in amino acids: CASSSDRAEAFF. Here the CDR3 DNA reads TGTGCCAGCAGCTCCGACAGGGCTGAAGCTTTCTTT.

Turning to this clonotype: A junction boundary mismatches the germline segment, possibly from a read error. The gene calls are TRBV5-1 and TRBJ2-7, with 7 nucleotides matching TRBD1. The germline V gene has CDR1 SGHRS and CDR2 YFSETQ. The CDR3 sequence is 14 residues long. CDR3 sequence reads: CASSLSGQSYEHYF. CDR3 nucleotides: TGCGCCAGCAGCTTGTCGGGACAGTCCTACGAGCACTACTTC.

A single count supports this clonotype. DNA for the CDR3: TGTGCCAGCGGCTCCAACCGTAGACTGGGACTCTACGAGCAGTACTTC. Encoded protein: CASGSNRRLGLYEQYF. The V call is TRBV6-5, the J call TRBJ2-7; D perhaps matches TRBD2 (6 bases). Germline CDR1 reads MNHEY; CDR2 reads SVGAGI. The CDR3 is 16 amino acids. V lost 8 bases, J lost 3 bases, and 23 bases lay in between.